The next 11 T cell receptor beta chains were all read from a single sample in a study of blood T cell repertoires in COVID-19. Some clones are missing from TCRdb's copy, which holds only in-frame ones; the method was immunoSEQ multiplex PCR. The table has 410,000 or so clones, roughly 90% seen once. Sample: peripheral blood. Source of these receptors: a woman in her thirties or forties with COVID-19, enrolled during active disease.

This sequence joins TRBV10-3 and TRBJ2-5; 9 bases match TRBD2. J was trimmed by 3 bases and V by 4 bases; bases with no gene match: 9. The CDR3 contains 16 residues. Germline CDR1 reads ENHRY; CDR2 reads SYGVKD. CDR3 DNA sequence: TGTGCCATCAGTGGGTCCCTAGCGGGGATTAAAGAGACCCAGTACTTC. This codes for CAISGSLAGIKETQYF.

V gene TRBV9 combines with J gene TRBJ1-3; D may be TRBD1 (6 bases). The V gene's germline CDR1 is SGDLS and CDR2 YYNGEE. CDR3 size: 14 residues. Trimming took off 4 bases at V and 1 base at J, with 9 bases between the two ends. CDR3 DNA sequence: TGTGCCAGCAGCATTCAGGGGTCTGGAAACACCATATATTTT. Translation gives CASSIQGSGNTIYF.

This chain connects TRBV7-8 to TRBJ1-3, with 8 bases that match TRBD1. CDR1 and CDR2 from the germline V gene are SGHVS and FQNEAQ. V was clipped by 3 bases and J by 9 bases; unmatched bases: 13. The CDR3 has 16 amino acids. The CDR3 DNA follows: TGTGCCAGCAGCTTTAGCTCGGACAGGGTTGGAGGCACCATATATTTT. Translated, it gives CASSFSSDRVGGTIYF.

The chain joins TRBV7-2 to TRBJ1-4; 7 bases agree with TRBD1. Trimming removed 5 bases from V and 11 bases from J; junction bases left unmatched: 20. The germline CDR1 and CDR2 sequences are SGHTA and FQGNSA. CDR3 size: 17 residues. The CDR3 DNA reads TGTGCCAGCAGCGACGACAGGGCTTGGATTTCCGGCGGGAAACTGTTTTTT. Translated, it gives CASSDDRAWISGGKLFF.

V gene TRBV20-1 combines with J gene TRBJ1-2; D gene uncertain. Germline CDR1 DFQATT, CDR2 SNEGSKA (reference sequence). The CDR3 runs to 13 residues. V shed 3 bases and J shed 5 bases, with 13 bases lying between them. The CDR3 DNA follows: TGCAGTGCTAGTCCCCGGACTGCTTATGGCTACACCTTC. Its translation is CSASPRTAYGYTF.

V and J are TRBV4-3 and TRBJ1-4; 7 bases are a match to TRBD1. V lost 0 bases and J lost 2; bases outside the gene matches: 9. The CDR3 contains 18 residues. Germline V gene lookup returns CDR1 LGHNA and CDR2 YSLEER. The CDR3 nucleotides read TGCGCCAGCAGCCAAGATCCACCCCAGACAGGGACTAATGAAAAACTGTTTTTT. As protein: CASSQDPPQTGTNEKLFF.

This chain links TRBV29-1 with TRBJ1-1; D may be TRBD1 (6 bases). The length of the CDR3 is 12 residues. CDR1 and CDR2 from the germline V gene are SQVTM and ANQGSEA. Trimming took 7 bases from V and 5 from J, leaving 14 bases between them. CDR3 loop: CSGLLQGTEAFF. For the CDR3, the DNA is TGCAGCGGCTTATTACAGGGAACTGAAGCTTTCTTT.

The CDR3 nucleotides are TGTGCCAGCAGTTTAAACCGGTATAGTCAGCCCCAGCATTTT. It codes for CASSLNRYSQPQHF. This chain uses TRBV27 with TRBJ1-5; D unresolved. CDR1 and CDR2 from the germline V gene are MNHEY and SMNVEV (reference sequence). The V gene lost 2 bases and the J gene lost 6 bases, with 11 bases spanning the gap. The CDR3 sequence is 14 residues long.

The chain uses TRBV3-1 (or the pseudogene TRBV3-2) and TRBJ1-1; 8 bases fit TRBD1. CDR1 and CDR2 from the germline V gene are LGHDT and YNNKEL (reference sequence). The J segment lost 6 bases and the V segment lost 4 bases, leaving 10 bases of the junction unmatched. The CDR3 has 15 residues. The CDR3 region has the DNA TGTGCCAGCAGCCCCACATGGACAGGGTTCCCTGAAGCTTTCTTT. It translates to CASSPTWTGFPEAFF.

V is TRBV4-3 and J is TRBJ2-2, with D possibly being TRBD2 (5 bases). Germline assignment: CDR1 LGHNA and CDR2 YSLEER. The ends were cut back, 3 bases at V and 2 bases at J, with 19 bases in the middle. The length of the CDR3 is 18 residues. The CDR3 region has the DNA TGCGCCAGCAGCCAGGAGGAGGTCGGAGTCCTCAACACCGGGGAGCTGTTTTTT. Residues: CASSQEEVGVLNTGELFF.

The CDR3 region is CSVVRADTEAFF. The CDR3 coding sequence is TGCAGCGTTGTCAGAGCGGACACTGAAGCTTTCTTT. The V gene is TRBV29-1, the J gene TRBJ1-1; D remains ambiguous. The germline CDR1 and CDR2 sequences are SQVTM and ANQGSEA. The V gene lost 4 bases and the J gene lost 3 bases, with 9 bases spanning the gap. This CDR3 contains 12 residues.